This T cell receptor (beta chain) was sequenced for a study of blood T cells in healthy people across ages. Findings of the study overall: CMV infection status of these donors was not known. Whereas aged donors had fewer naive CD4+ cells, long-lived donors had more of them and higher diversity. Older age went with lower TCR beta diversity per million T cells, in a roughly linear way.

The CDR3 spans 17 residues. J was trimmed by 9 bases and V by 4 bases; bases with no gene match: 12. Germline V gives CDR1 MDHEN, CDR2 SYDVKM. Combining a sample-barcoded 5' primer with a J-beta primer mix, a second PCR ran for roughly 6 to 12 cycles. TCRdb reprocessed the 5' RACE reads via MiXCR and lists one record per CDR3 protein. The sample carries approximately 670,000 distinct CDR3 sequences, less than 45% recorded once. This clonotype was recorded a few times. Its antigen is still unknown. What was sequenced was blood. The rearrangement uses TRBV28 and TRBJ1-6; 10 bases are shared with TRBD1. This TCR was recovered from a man at least 80 years old in good health. The CDR3 DNA reads TGTGCCAGCAGTTCCCCGAGGGGGGGGACAGGGGTTTCACCCCTCCACTTT. This encodes CASSSPRGGTGVSPLHF.